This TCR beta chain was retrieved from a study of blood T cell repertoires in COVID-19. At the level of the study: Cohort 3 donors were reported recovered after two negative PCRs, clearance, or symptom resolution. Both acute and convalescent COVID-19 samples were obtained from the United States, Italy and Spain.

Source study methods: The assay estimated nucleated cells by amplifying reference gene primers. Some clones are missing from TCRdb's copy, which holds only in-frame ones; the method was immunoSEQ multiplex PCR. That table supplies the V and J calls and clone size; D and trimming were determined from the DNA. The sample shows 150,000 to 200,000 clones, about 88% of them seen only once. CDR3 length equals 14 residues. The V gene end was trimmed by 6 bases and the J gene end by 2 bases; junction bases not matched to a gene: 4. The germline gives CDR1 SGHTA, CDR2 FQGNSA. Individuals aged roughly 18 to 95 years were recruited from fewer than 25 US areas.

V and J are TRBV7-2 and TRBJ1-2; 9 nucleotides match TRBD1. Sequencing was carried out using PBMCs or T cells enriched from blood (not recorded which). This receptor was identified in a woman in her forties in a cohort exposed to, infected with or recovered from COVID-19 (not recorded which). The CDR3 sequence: CASSPDRGNYGYTF. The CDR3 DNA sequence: TGTGCCAGCAGTCCGGACAGGGGAAACTATGGCTACACCTTC.